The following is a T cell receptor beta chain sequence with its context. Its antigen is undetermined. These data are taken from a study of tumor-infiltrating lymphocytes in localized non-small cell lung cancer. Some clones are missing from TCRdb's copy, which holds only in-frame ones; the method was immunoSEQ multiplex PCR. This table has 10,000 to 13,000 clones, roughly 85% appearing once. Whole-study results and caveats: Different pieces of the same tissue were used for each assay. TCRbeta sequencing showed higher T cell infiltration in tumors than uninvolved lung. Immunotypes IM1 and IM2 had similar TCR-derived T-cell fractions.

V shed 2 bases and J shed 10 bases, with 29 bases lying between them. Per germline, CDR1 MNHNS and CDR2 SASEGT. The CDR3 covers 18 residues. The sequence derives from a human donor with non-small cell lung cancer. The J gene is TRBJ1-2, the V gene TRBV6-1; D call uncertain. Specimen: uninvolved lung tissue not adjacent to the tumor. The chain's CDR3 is CASSEFFRVLSPRHDYTF. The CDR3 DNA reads TGTGCCAGCAGTGAATTTTTTAGGGTCCTCAGCCCCAGGCATGACTACACCTTC.